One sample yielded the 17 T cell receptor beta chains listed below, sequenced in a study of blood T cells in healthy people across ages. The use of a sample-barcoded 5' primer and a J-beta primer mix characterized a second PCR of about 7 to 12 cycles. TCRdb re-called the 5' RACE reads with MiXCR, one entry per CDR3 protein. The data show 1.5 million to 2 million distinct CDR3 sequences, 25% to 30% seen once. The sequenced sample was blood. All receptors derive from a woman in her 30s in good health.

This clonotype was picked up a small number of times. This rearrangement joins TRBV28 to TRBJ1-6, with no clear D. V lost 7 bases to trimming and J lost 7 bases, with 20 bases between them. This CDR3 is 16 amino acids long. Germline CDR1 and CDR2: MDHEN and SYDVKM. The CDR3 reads CASKDGPLGLNSPLHF. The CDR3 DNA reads TGTGCCAGCAAGGACGGACCGCTCGGTTTAAATTCACCCCTCCACTTT.

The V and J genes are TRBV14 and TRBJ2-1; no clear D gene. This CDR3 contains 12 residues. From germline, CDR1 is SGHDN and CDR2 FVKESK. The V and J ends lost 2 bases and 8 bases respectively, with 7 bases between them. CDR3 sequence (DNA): TGTGCCAGCAGCCAATCCACAGATGAGCAGTTCTTC. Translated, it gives CASSQSTDEQFF.

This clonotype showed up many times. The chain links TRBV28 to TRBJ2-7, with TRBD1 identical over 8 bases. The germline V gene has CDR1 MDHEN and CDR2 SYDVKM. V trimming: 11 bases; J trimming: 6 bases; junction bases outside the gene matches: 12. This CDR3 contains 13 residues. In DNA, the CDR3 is TGTGCCGCTAGACAGGGGACAACTCGCGAGCAGTACTTC. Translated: CAARQGTTREQYF.

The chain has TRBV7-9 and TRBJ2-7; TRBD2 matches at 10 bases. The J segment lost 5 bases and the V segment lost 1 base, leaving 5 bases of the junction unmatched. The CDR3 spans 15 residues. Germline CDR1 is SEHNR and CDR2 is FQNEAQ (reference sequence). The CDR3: CASSLVLAGRDEQYF. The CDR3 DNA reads TGTGCCAGCAGCTTAGTACTAGCGGGGAGGGACGAGCAGTACTTC. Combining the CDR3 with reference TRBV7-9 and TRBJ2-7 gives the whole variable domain DTGVSQNPRHKITKRGQNVTFRCDPISEHNRLYWYRQTLGQGPEFLTYFQNEAQLEKSRLLSDRFSAERPKGSFSTLEIQRTEQGDSAMYLCASSLVLAGRDEQYFGPGTRLTVT.

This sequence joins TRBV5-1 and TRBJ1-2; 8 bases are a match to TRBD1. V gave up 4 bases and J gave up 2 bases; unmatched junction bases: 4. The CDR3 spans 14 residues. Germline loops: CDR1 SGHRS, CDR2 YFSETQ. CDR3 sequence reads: CASSNRQGNYGYTF. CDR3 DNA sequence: TGCGCCAGCAGCAATCGACAGGGGAACTATGGCTACACCTTC.

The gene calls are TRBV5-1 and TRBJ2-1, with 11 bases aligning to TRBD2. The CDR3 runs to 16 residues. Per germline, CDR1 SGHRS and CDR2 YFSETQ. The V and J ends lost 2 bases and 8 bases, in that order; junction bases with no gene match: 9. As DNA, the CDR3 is TGCGCCAGCAGCTTTAGTAGCGGGAGGGCAAGCTATGAGCAGTTCTTC. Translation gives CASSFSSGRASYEQFF.

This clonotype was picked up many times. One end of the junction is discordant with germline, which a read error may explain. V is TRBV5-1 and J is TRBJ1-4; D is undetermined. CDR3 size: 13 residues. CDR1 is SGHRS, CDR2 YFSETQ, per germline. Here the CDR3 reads CASSGATNEKLFF. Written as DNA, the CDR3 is TGTGCCAGCAGTGGTGCAACTAATGAAAAACTGTTTTTT.

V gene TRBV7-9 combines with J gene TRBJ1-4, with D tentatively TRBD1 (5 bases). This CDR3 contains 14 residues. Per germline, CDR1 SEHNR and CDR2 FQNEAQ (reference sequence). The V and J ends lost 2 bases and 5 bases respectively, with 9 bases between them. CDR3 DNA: TGTGCCAGCAGCTTACCGGGACGGAATGAAAAACTGTTTTTT. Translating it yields CASSLPGRNEKLFF.

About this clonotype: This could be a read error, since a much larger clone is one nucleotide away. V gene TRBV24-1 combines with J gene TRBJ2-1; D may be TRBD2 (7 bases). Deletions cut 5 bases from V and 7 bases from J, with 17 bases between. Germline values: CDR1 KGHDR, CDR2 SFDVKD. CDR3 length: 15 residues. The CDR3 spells CATSGGPRGGNEQFF. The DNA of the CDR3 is TGTGCCACCAGTGGGGGCCCGAGGGGGGGAAATGAGCAGTTCTTC.

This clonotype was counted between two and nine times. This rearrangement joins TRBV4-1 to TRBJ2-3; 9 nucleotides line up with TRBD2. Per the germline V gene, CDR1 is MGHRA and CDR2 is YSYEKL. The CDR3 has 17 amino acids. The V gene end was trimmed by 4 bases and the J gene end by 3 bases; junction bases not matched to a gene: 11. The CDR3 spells CASSPGGRGGPTDTQYF. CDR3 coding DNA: TGCGCCAGCAGCCCCGGGGGGCGGGGGGGCCCGACAGATACGCAGTATTTT.

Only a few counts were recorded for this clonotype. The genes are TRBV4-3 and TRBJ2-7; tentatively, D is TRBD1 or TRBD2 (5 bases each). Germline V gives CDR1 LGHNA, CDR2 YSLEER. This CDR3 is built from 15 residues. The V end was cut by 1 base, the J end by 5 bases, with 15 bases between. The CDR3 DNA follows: TGCGCCAGCAGCCAAGTTGGGTCCGGGGCCCACGAGCAGTACTTC. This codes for CASSQVGSGAHEQYF.

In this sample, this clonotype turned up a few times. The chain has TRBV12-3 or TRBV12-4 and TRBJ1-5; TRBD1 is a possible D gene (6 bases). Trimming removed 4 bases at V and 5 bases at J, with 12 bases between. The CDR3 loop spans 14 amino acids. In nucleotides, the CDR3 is TGTGCCAGCAGTTCCCGACAGGCAGATCAGCCCCAGCATTTT. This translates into CASSSRQADQPQHF.

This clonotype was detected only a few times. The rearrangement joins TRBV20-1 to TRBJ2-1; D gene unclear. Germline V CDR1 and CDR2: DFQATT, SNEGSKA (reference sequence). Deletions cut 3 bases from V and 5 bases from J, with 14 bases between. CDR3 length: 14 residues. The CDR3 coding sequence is TGCAGTGCTAGGGTCGGGCCTTCGGACAATGAGCAGTTCTTC. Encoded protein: CSARVGPSDNEQFF.

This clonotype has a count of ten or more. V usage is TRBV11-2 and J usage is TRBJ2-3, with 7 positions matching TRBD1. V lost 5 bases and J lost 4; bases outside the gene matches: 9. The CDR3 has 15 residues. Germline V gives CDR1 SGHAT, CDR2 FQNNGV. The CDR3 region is CASSRRRQGADTQYF. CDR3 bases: TGTGCCAGCAGCCGCCGGAGGCAGGGGGCAGATACGCAGTATTTT. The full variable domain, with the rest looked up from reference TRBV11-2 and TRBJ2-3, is EAGVAQSPRYKIIEKRQSVAFWCNPISGHATLYWYQQILGQGPKLLIQFQNNGVVDDSQLPKDRFSAERLKGVDSTLKIQPAKLEDSAVYLCASSRRRQGADTQYFGPGTRLTVL.

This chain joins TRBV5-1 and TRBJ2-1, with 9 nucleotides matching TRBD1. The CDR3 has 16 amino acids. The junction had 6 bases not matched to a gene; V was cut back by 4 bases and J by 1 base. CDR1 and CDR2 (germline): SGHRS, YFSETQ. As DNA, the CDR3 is TGCGCCAGCAGCACCCAACAGGGGGCGTCCTACAATGAGCAGTTCTTC. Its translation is CASSTQQGASYNEQFF.

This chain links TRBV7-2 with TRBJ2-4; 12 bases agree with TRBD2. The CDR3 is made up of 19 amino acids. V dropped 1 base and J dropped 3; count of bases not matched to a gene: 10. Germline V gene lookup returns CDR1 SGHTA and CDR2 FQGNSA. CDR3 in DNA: TGTGCCAGCAGCTTAGACACTAGCGGGAGGCCAGGAGTCAAAAACATTCAGTACTTC. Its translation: CASSLDTSGRPGVKNIQYF.

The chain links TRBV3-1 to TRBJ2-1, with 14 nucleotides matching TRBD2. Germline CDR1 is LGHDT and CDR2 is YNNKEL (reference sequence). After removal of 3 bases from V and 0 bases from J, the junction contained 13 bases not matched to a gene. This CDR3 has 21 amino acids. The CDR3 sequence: CASSHSAGLAGGPSSYNEQFF. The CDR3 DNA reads TGTGCCAGCAGCCATTCTGCCGGACTAGCGGGAGGACCGAGCTCCTACAATGAGCAGTTCTTC.